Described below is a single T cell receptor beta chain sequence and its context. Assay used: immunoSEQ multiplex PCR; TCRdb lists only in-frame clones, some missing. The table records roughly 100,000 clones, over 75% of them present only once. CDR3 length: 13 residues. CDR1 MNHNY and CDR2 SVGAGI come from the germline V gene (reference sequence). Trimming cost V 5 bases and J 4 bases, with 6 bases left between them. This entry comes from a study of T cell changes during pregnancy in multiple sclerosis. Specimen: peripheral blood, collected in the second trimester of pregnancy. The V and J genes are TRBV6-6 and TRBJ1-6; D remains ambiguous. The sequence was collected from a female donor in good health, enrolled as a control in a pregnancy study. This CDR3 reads CASSRSYNSPLHF. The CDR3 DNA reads TGTGCCAGCAGTAGGAGTTATAATTCACCCCTCCACTTT.